Listed here is a single TCR beta chain. Synthetically made TCR analog templates were put into each PCR as spikes. Some clones are missing from TCRdb's copy, which holds only in-frame ones; the method was immunoSEQ multiplex PCR. The sample has tens of thousands of clones, 85% seen once. This sample was included in a study of PD-L1 blockade in urothelial cancer. Study as a whole: In terms of prior chemotherapy, patients had received 0 to 3 regimens. Blood was tested 3 weeks (second dose) and 6 weeks into treatment.

Time point described: pretreatment peripheral blood. Individual patients had between 1 and 8 samples, taken pretreatment and on-treatment. With 4 bases clipped from V and 4 bases from J, the junction kept 9 bases outside the gene matches. Germline V gives CDR1 MGHDK, CDR2 SYGVNS. The CDR3 sequence is 16 residues long. The rearrangement joins TRBV25-1 to TRBJ2-2, with 7 bases aligning to TRBD2. This TCR was recovered from a man aged 70 or older with urothelial cancer. The sequencing used PBMCs, collected around atezolizumab (anti-PD-L1) treatment. The DNA of the CDR3 is TGTGCCAGCAGTGGGGCGGGAGAGTCGGGCACCGGGGAGCTGTTTTTT. Its protein is CASSGAGESGTGELFF.